The entry below gives a single TCR beta chain sequence along with its context. Authors' methods: Reference gene primers were amplified, and this amplification served to estimate nucleated cell counts. Generated by immunoSEQ multiplex PCR, the TCRdb table keeps only in-frame clones and is missing some. V and J calls and clone size follow that table, whereas D and trimming were derived from the DNA. The sample has just under 65,000 clones; 78% are singletons. The sample comes from a study of blood T cell repertoires in COVID-19. Whole-study context: Samples representing acute and convalescent COVID-19 were sourced from the United States, Italy and Spain. T cells, B-cell-depleted T cells, or PBMCs provided the cDNA or gDNA that served as material.

Seattle's enrolled individuals joined amid active infection and were then monitored longitudinally. Sequencing was carried out using peripheral blood. This TCR derives from a man in his sixties with COVID-19, enrolled during active disease.

The CDR3 DNA follows: TGCGCCAGCAGCCCCGGCGGCTCTTTCAATGAGCAGTTCTTC. As protein: CASSPGGSFNEQFF. The V call is TRBV5-1, the J call TRBJ2-1; D is unclear. In germline, CDR1 is SGHRS, CDR2 YFSETQ. Trimming removed 4 bases from V and 6 bases from J, with 14 bases in between. This CDR3 contains 14 residues.